This T cell receptor beta chain was identified during a study of T cell responses to AZD1222 COVID-19 vaccine (dated by TCRdb to about 2021). Concerning the study at large: A total of 230 to 250 trial participants underwent TCR sequencing, of whom 200 to 220 received two doses of AZD1222 and roughly 25 received two doses of the MenACWY control vaccine. Trial participants were enrolled by age into subgroups of 18-55, 56-69 and 70-plus years, and around 150, 28 and 57 TCR-sequenced participants, respectively, were included in these subgroups. Paper-wide results and their limitations: Nearly half of unique spike-specific TCRs reportedly recognized epitopes outside regions mutated in the B.1.351 and B.1.1.7 variants. Participants were mostly white British, with more females than males. The authors suggested clonal diversity may have been underestimated. Conclusions about previously exposed vaccinees were limited because only six AZD1222 recipients were SARS-CoV-2 seropositive at baseline. The 56-69-year group was small, and its depth increase did not reach significance, likely because of low power. A significant rise in spike-specific TCR breadth and depth was observed after two AZD1222 doses relative to day 0 and relative to MenACWY recipients. The vaccine-associated CD4 TCRs covered the entire spike protein, and the dominant responses fell in regions 160-218 and 743-854. Because no day 14 peak-response samples were available, the repertoires could be characterized only after the peak T cell response.

The CDR3 regions of human TCRbeta chains were analyzed by immunosequencing. The source study handled its data this way. Repertoire TCRs were checked for matches against a reference library of SARS-CoV-2-specific TCRs that had been generated using the MIRA antigen-specificity platform. Breadth was defined as the fraction of unique TCRs that were SARS-CoV-2-associated. Depth was defined as the fraction of total T cells that were SARS-CoV-2-associated. Each spike-specific TCR was assigned to its reactive spike region and to a CD4 or CD8 class using the MIRA data. Log10-transformed breadth and depth values were compared by one-way ANOVA with Sidak's multiple comparisons tests. TCRdb took this table from immuneACCESS and kept in-frame rearrangements with V and J called. Such tables lack part of the clones; where checked against another copy, unresolved V genes explain under half of the gap, and the rest is unexplained. The V and J calls and the clone size are those of that table, but D and trimming were determined from the DNA. The sample has roughly 100,000 clones on record, about 92% of them singletons. Clones ranked in the top ten supply 6.5% to 10% of the sample.

Explained via the paper, the time point label denotes: about 28 days (+/-7) after the second vaccine dose. Because spike-specific TCR depth and breadth did not differ between the two schedules, AZD1222 recipients who got a second dose at roughly 4 weeks were pooled with those who got a second dose at roughly 12 weeks. Vaccinee samples were obtained from the UK trials COV001 and COV002, which included a single-blind randomized controlled phase 2/3 trial of AZD1222 (ChAdOx1 nCoV-19) in healthy adults. For TCRbeta chain sequencing, PBMC samples from trial participants were taken at day 0 and at day 28 after the second dose. The CDR3 contains 12 residues, cysteine and phenylalanine counted. This entry keeps only the CDR3 DNA: 36 bases, framed from base 1. Trimming takes 5 bases from V and 8 bases from J, and the germline ends sit 12 bases apart. Taken from the germline V gene, the CDR1 and CDR2 loops are SGHAT and FQNNGV.

This clone has a handful of counts. The clone's antigen remains unknown. Within one base of it there is no much larger clone, and no base qualities were kept. This TCR was recovered from an adult who received the AZD1222 COVID-19 vaccine. The V gene is TRBV11-2 and the J gene is TRBJ1-2; confidence is insufficient to name the D gene. Sequencing was performed on peripheral blood, taken 28 days after the second AZD1222 dose. The nucleotide sequence is given as TGTGCCAGCAGCCCCTATACCGGGGGCTACACCTTC. Its protein reads: CASSPYTGGYTF.